These 23 T cell receptor beta chains originate from one sample sequenced in a study of cytomegalovirus exposure and HLA in healthy donors. It was with 60 Vbeta and 13 Jbeta primers that the PCR ran. The method was immunoSEQ multiplex PCR; TCRdb's version includes in-frame clones alone and lacks a portion of them. The table lists fewer than 200,000 clones, 70% to 90% of them singletons. Sample: PBMCs. The receptors originated from a woman younger than 30 in good health and CMV-seronegative.

J is TRBJ1-6 and V is TRBV28; 9 positions agree with TRBD1. CDR3 length equals 18 residues. The V gene end was trimmed by 6 bases and the J gene end by 1 base; junction bases not matched to a gene: 10. Germline assignment: CDR1 MDHEN and CDR2 SYDVKM. The CDR3 is CASRYPPGQGSYNSPLHF. The CDR3 region has the DNA TGTGCCAGCAGATACCCACCGGGACAGGGTTCCTATAATTCACCCCTCCACTTT.

J is TRBJ2-1 and V is TRBV7-3; 8 bases align to TRBD2. CDR1 is SGHTA and CDR2 is FQGTGA in the germline V gene. The CDR3 length is 16 residues. V lost 5 bases, J lost 1 base, and 7 bases stayed unmatched. The CDR3 sequence is CASSPSGRGSYNEQFF. The CDR3 bases are TGTGCCAGCAGCCCCAGCGGGAGAGGGTCCTACAATGAGCAGTTCTTC.

This clone was counted between two and nine times. The chain combines TRBV7-5 with TRBJ1-1; TRBD1 reflects the table's D call only, with no check against the DNA. TRBV7-5 is tagged as a pseudogene. CDR3 length equals 16 residues. The CDR3 here is CVRSLGIRGPLTEAFF. The CDR3 DNA is TGTGTCAGAAGCTTAGGAATCAGGGGGCCATTGACTGAAGCTTTCTTT.

The V call is TRBV10-3, the J call TRBJ2-1; 9 positions match TRBD2. Germline V gene data show CDR1 as ENHRY and CDR2 as SYGVKD. V lost 6 bases and J lost 8; bases outside the gene matches: 14. This CDR3 has 16 residues. The chain's CDR3 is CAIRTEGLAGAHEQFF. CDR3 coding DNA: TGTGCCATCAGAACCGAAGGCTTAGCGGGAGCTCATGAGCAGTTCTTC.

The chain links TRBV9 to TRBJ2-7; 8 bases map to TRBD1. This CDR3 comprises 15 residues. The germline V gene encodes CDR1 SGDLS and CDR2 YYNGEE. V lost 3 bases, J lost 7 bases, and 12 bases stayed unmatched. The CDR3 spells CASSAVGQAEGEQYF. The DNA of the CDR3 is TGTGCCAGCAGCGCCGTGGGACAGGCCGAAGGGGAGCAGTACTTC.

This chain links TRBV6-5 with TRBJ1-2, with TRBD1 matching 10 bases. The CDR3 covers 15 residues. Germline lookup yields CDR1 MNHEY and CDR2 SVGAGI. V gave up 2 bases and J gave up 3 bases; unmatched junction bases: 3. CDR3 protein: CASSYRDRGHYGYTF. CDR3 bases: TGTGCCAGCAGTTACCGGGACAGGGGCCACTATGGCTACACCTTC.

In this sample, this clone turned up once. The chain uses TRBV18 and TRBJ2-2, with D perhaps matching TRBD2 (5 bases). This CDR3 spans 16 amino acids. Germline V lookup: CDR1 KGHSH, CDR2 LQKENI. Between the trimmed V and J ends, which lost 2 bases and 8 bases, there was a span of 18 bases. CDR3 nucleotides: TGTGCCAGCTCACCAGGGAGTAGCGTGTCTGCTGGGGAGCTGTTTTTT. Its protein is CASSPGSSVSAGELFF.

CDR3 nucleotide sequence: TGTGCCAGCAGCTTGACGTTAGGCAGCGACGAGCAGTACTTC. Its translation is CASSLTLGSDEQYF. The genes are TRBV6-1 and TRBJ2-7; D call uncertain. The germline CDR1 and CDR2 sequences are MNHNS and SASEGT. The CDR3 contains 14 residues. Trimming pared 6 bases from V and 5 bases from J, leaving 17 bases between.

The chain uses TRBV7-2 and TRBJ2-1, with 9 bases aligning to TRBD2. V gave up 2 bases and J gave up 6 bases; unmatched junction bases: 8. This CDR3 has 16 amino acids. CDR1 is SGHTA, CDR2 FQGNSA, per germline. In DNA form, the CDR3 reads TGTGCCAGCAGCTTAATGGCGGGAGGGCCGGGCAATGAGCAGTTCTTC. Translating it yields CASSLMAGGPGNEQFF.

The CDR3 region has the DNA TGTGCCAGCAGCCAGGGACAGGGAGTAAATGGCTACACCTTC. Translated: CASSQGQGVNGYTF. V is TRBV7-9 and J is TRBJ1-2; 9 bases align to TRBD1. The CDR3 totals 14 residues. In germline, CDR1 is SEHNR, CDR2 FQNEAQ (reference sequence). The trim removed 5 bases at V and 6 bases at J, leaving 7 bases unmatched. Drawing the rest from reference TRBV7-9 and TRBJ1-2, the complete variable domain is DTGVSQNPRHKITKRGQNVTFRCDPISEHNRLYWYRQTLGQGPEFLTYFQNEAQLEKSRLLSDRFSAERPKGSFSTLEIQRTEQGDSAMYLCASSQGQGVNGYTFGSGTRLTVV.

About this clone itself: Different DNA sequences within this sample yield the same CDR3. The V call is TRBV5-1, the J call TRBJ2-1, with TRBD2 matching 9 bases. J gave up 2 bases and V 0 bases, and 3 bases lay outside the gene matches. The CDR3 has 16 amino acids. Germline V gene data show CDR1 as SGHRS and CDR2 as YFSETQ. Here the CDR3 reads CASSLEAGGPYNEQFF. The DNA of the CDR3 is TGCGCCAGCAGCTTGGAGGCGGGAGGGCCCTACAATGAGCAGTTCTTC. The full variable domain, its missing parts supplied by reference TRBV5-1 and TRBJ2-1, is KAGVTQTPRYLIKTRGQQVTLSCSPISGHRSVSWYQQTPGQGLQFLFEYFSETQRNKGNFPGRFSGRQFSNSRSEMNVSTLELGDSALYLCASSLEAGGPYNEQFFGPGTRLTVL.

The DNA for the CDR3 is TGTGCCAGCAGTTTAGACCCAAGCGGGACTGGAGAGACCCAGTACTTC. It specifies CASSLDPSGTGETQYF. The genes are TRBV28 and TRBJ2-5, with TRBD2 identical over 7 bases. V trimming: 2 bases; J trimming: 4 bases; junction bases outside the gene matches: 10. The length of the CDR3 is 16 residues. CDR1 and CDR2 (germline): MDHEN, SYDVKM.

This sequence joins TRBV6-1 and TRBJ2-6, with 7 nucleotides matching TRBD1. Germline values: CDR1 MNHNS, CDR2 SASEGT. The CDR3 contains 14 residues. The trim removed 4 bases at V and 8 bases at J, leaving 5 bases unmatched. As DNA, the CDR3 is TGTGCCAGCAGTGGTAGACAGGGTTCCAACGTCCTGACTTTC. Translated, it gives CASSGRQGSNVLTF.

V is TRBV19 and J is TRBJ2-1; TRBD2 agrees at 10 bases. The CDR3 loop spans 18 amino acids. CDR1 is LNHDA and CDR2 is SQIVND in the germline V gene (reference sequence). V dropped 3 bases and J dropped 5; count of bases not matched to a gene: 13. The CDR3 reads CASSINIWLAGVDNEQFF. CDR3 nucleotide sequence: TGTGCCAGTAGTATTAATATTTGGCTAGCGGGAGTCGACAATGAGCAGTTCTTC. The variable domain in full, with the rest retrieved from reference TRBV19 and TRBJ2-1, is DGGITQSPKYLFRKEGQNVTLSCEQNLNHDAMYWYRQDPGQGLRLIYYSQIVNDFQKGDIAEGYSVSREKKESFPLTVTSAQKNPTAFYLCASSINIWLAGVDNEQFFGPGTRLTVL.

The chain combines TRBV4-2 with TRBJ2-2; D is possibly TRBD2 (6 bases). The V and J ends lost 0 bases and 2 bases respectively, with 10 bases between them. This CDR3 region has 16 residues. CDR1 and CDR2 from the germline V gene are LGHNA and YNFKEQ. The CDR3 sequence is CASSQDGDSNTGELFF. CDR3 DNA sequence: TGTGCCAGCAGCCAAGATGGGGACTCAAACACCGGGGAGCTGTTTTTT.

The chain employs TRBV28 and TRBJ1-2; the match to TRBD1 covers 8 bases. The CDR3 totals 12 residues. Per germline, CDR1 MDHEN and CDR2 SYDVKM. V shed 6 bases, J shed 5 bases, and the junction held 2 bases outside the gene matches. CDR3 in DNA: TGTGCCAGCAGGAGACAGGGGTATGGCTACACCTTC. It specifies CASRRQGYGYTF.

The chain uses TRBV4-3 and TRBJ2-1, with a tentative D call TRBD1 (6 bases). V lost 1 base and J lost 0, with 13 bases in between. CDR1 and CDR2 from the germline V gene are LGHNA and YSLEER. The length of the CDR3 is 17 residues. CDR3 loop: CASSQGQGRHSYNEQFF. The DNA for the CDR3 is TGCGCCAGCAGCCAAGGGCAGGGGCGTCACTCCTACAATGAGCAGTTCTTC.

This chain uses TRBV27 with TRBJ2-2; D is possibly TRBD2 (6 bases). The CDR3 consists of 12 residues. The germline gives CDR1 MNHEY, CDR2 SMNVEV (reference sequence). V was shortened by 7 bases and J by 4 bases, with 7 bases between the two germline ends. CDR3 bases: TGTGCCAGCAAAGCGGGCACCGGGGAGCTGTTTTTT. It is translated as CASKAGTGELFF.

This rearrangement joins TRBV7-2 to TRBJ2-3; 10 bases fit TRBD1. Germline trimming cut 5 bases from V and 5 bases from J; bases unmatched to any gene: 4. Germline V gene data show CDR1 as SGHTA and CDR2 as FQGNSA. CDR3 length equals 14 residues. CDR3 nucleotide sequence: TGTGCCAGCAGCGACCGGACAGGGGGAGATACGCAGTATTTT. It is translated as CASSDRTGGDTQYF.

A few counts support this clone. The V and J genes are TRBV5-1 and TRBJ2-1; possible D gene TRBD2, 6 bases. Germline V gene sequence: CDR1 SGHRS, CDR2 YFSETQ. V was trimmed by 0 bases and J by 5 bases, leaving 18 bases between them. This CDR3 is built from 17 residues. The DNA of the CDR3 is TGCGCCAGCAGCTTGGCCCGGGTTGCTAGCGCAGACAATGAGCAGTTCTTC. It specifies CASSLARVASADNEQFF.

This chain uses TRBV6-5 with TRBJ1-1; D uncertain. The germline V gene encodes CDR1 MNHEY and CDR2 SVGAGI. This CDR3 region has 14 residues. V lost 6 bases, J lost 2 bases, and 13 bases lay in between. CDR3 bases: TGTGCCAGCAGGCCCCCGGCGGCCAACACTGAAGCTTTCTTT. Translation: CASRPPAANTEAFF.

This chain joins TRBV2 and TRBJ1-2, with 8 positions matching TRBD1. The germline gives CDR1 SNHLY, CDR2 FYNNEI. The V gene end was trimmed by 7 bases and the J gene end by 6 bases; junction bases not matched to a gene: 16. The CDR3 contains 16 residues. CDR3 sequence: CASNRGRGRSTDGYTF. The CDR3, as DNA: TGTGCCAGCAACCGCGGCAGGGGGCGGTCCACCGATGGCTACACCTTC.

Of note for this clone: Likely a read error: the CDR3 ends without its conserved phenylalanine or tryptophan. The DNA is omitted, as the CDR3 cannot be located on it reliably, and the CDR3 follows TCRdb's listing. The rearrangement uses TRBV19 and TRBJ2-4; the D call of TRBD1 is as the table states it, not checked on the DNA. From germline, CDR1 is LNHDA and CDR2 SQIVND (reference sequence). The CDR3 is 13 residues long, ends included. The CDR3 spells CASSIDLEQGALS.